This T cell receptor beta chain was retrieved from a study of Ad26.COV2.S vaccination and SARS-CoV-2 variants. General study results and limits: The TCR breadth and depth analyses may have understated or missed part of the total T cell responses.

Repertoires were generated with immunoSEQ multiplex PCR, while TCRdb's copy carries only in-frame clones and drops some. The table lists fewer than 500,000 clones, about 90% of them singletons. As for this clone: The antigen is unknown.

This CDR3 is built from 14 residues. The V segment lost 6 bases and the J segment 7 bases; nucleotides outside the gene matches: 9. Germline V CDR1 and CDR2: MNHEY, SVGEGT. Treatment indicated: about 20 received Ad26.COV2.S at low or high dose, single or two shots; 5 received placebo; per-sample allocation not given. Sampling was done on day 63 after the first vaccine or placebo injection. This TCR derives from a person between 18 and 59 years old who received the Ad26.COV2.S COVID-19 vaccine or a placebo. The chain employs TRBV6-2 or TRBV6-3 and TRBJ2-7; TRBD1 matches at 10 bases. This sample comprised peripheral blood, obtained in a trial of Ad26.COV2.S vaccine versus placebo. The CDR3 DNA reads TGTGCCAGCAGCCTCCGACAGGGGGCCTGGGAGCAGTACTTC. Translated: CASSLRQGAWEQYF.